The 20 T cell receptor beta chains listed next were all sequenced from one sample in a study of blood T cell repertoires in COVID-19 (dated by TCRdb to the early 2020s). Preparation of the library involved the immunoSEQ multiplex PCR assay. TCRdb carries this immuneACCESS record with in-frame sequences only. Its versions omit some clonotypes, under half of them owing to an unresolved V gene in the studies checked, with the rest unexplained. Recorded for this sample are more than 90,000 clones; less than 80% of them occurred a single time. The ten largest clones take up about 2.5% of the sample. The sequenced sample was peripheral blood. Receptors originate from a man aged 50 to 60 with acute or convalescent COVID-19.

The chain employs TRBV15 and TRBJ2-3, with TRBD1 matching 9 bases. V dropped 0 bases and J dropped 2; count of bases not matched to a gene: 6. This CDR3 contains 17 residues. Germline CDR1 reads LNHNV; CDR2 reads YYDKDF (reference sequence). The CDR3 sequence is CATSRDLGTGNTDTQYF. As DNA, the CDR3 is TGTGCCACCAGCAGAGATTTGGGGACAGGGAACACAGATACGCAGTATTTT.

This clone was seen once. This chain links TRBV7-9 with TRBJ2-5; a possible D gene is TRBD2 (6 bases). Germline V gene sequence: CDR1 SEHNR, CDR2 FQNEAQ (reference sequence). V dropped 2 bases and J dropped 2 bases, with 15 bases sitting between them. The CDR3 has 16 amino acids. In DNA, the CDR3 is TGTGCCAGCAGCTTAATTGAGTTTGGGGGGCAAGAGACCCAGTACTTC. This codes for CASSLIEFGGQETQYF.

This chain joins TRBV20-1 and TRBJ2-3, with D maybe TRBD2 (6 bases). The V gene lost 3 bases and the J gene lost 5 bases, with 18 bases spanning the gap. Germline CDR1 and CDR2: DFQATT and SNEGSKA (reference sequence). The CDR3 loop spans 15 amino acids. CDR3 sequence reads: CSASHVGGPGDTQYF. In nucleotides, the CDR3 is TGCAGTGCTAGTCACGTAGGAGGGCCTGGAGATACGCAGTATTTT.

The rearrangement uses TRBV5-1 and TRBJ2-3; tentatively, D is TRBD2 (5 bases). Germline V gives CDR1 SGHRS, CDR2 YFSETQ. The CDR3 spans 15 residues. V shed 2 bases and J shed 0 bases, with 10 bases lying between them. Written as DNA, the CDR3 is TGCGCCAGCAGCTTTTTGGGCGGGAGCACAGATACGCAGTATTTT. This translates into CASSFLGGSTDTQYF.

The chain is built from TRBV2 and TRBJ2-2, with TRBD2 as a possible D gene (5 bases). Germline CDR1 and CDR2: SNHLY and FYNNEI. This CDR3 region has 17 residues. V was cut by 5 bases and J by 3 bases, with 19 bases left in between. In nucleotides, the CDR3 is TGTGCCAGCAGTCCTGACTACCCCGAAGAAGACACCGGGGAGCTGTTTTTT. This gives the protein CASSPDYPEEDTGELFF.

J is TRBJ1-5 and V is TRBV2; the D is unclear. The CDR3 loop spans 13 amino acids. V lost 4 bases to trimming and J lost 1 base, with 5 bases between them. Germline CDR1 is SNHLY and CDR2 is FYNNEI. CDR3 nucleotides: TGTGCCAGCAGTGTTGAGAGCAATCAGCCCCAGCATTTT. This codes for CASSVESNQPQHF.

V is TRBV19 and J is TRBJ1-2; D not certain. The V and J ends lost 9 bases and 2 bases respectively, with 4 bases between them. Germline loops: CDR1 LNHDA, CDR2 SQIVND (reference sequence). The CDR3 sequence is 10 residues long. Here the CDR3 DNA reads TGTGCCAGCAAAAACTATGGCTACACCTTC. Protein: CASKNYGYTF.

The chain is built from TRBV19 and TRBJ2-1, with 9 bases lining up with TRBD2. The germline gives CDR1 LNHDA, CDR2 SQIVND (reference sequence). CDR3 length: 14 residues. J was trimmed by 8 bases and V by 3 bases; bases with no gene match: 5. CDR3 amino acids: CASSILAGTYEQFF. The CDR3 DNA follows: TGTGCCAGTAGTATCCTAGCGGGAACGTATGAGCAGTTCTTC.

The rearrangement joins TRBV4-2 to TRBJ1-2, with D unresolved. Trimming left V 7 bases short and J 8 bases short, with 23 bases between. This CDR3 contains 15 residues. Germline loops: CDR1 LGHNA, CDR2 YNFKEQ. The CDR3 DNA sequence: TGTGCCAGCATCCGTAGATGGTCGGCGACTAGGGGCTACACCTTC. This codes for CASIRRWSATRGYTF.

The chain employs TRBV16 and TRBJ1-1, with 7 bases fitting TRBD1. Germline V gene data show CDR1 as KGHSY and CDR2 as FQNENV. With V trimmed by 3 bases and J by 0 bases, 7 bases remained unmatched. The CDR3 length is 16 residues. The CDR3 spells CASSHFRQGMNTEAFF. CDR3 sequence (DNA): TGTGCCAGCAGCCACTTCCGACAGGGTATGAACACTGAAGCTTTCTTT.

The chain is built from TRBV19 and TRBJ2-3, with D maybe TRBD2 (7 bases). Deletions cut 7 bases from V and 5 bases from J, with 19 bases between. Germline V gene data show CDR1 as LNHDA and CDR2 as SQIVND (reference sequence). The CDR3 runs 15 residues. The CDR3 loop reads CASTLGGGPRDTQYF. DNA of the CDR3: TGTGCCAGTACCCTAGGGGGAGGGCCGAGAGATACGCAGTATTTT.

Regarding this clone: Other DNA sequences from this sample encode an identical CDR3 as well. The chain carries TRBV2 and TRBJ1-3, with a tentative D call TRBD1 (5 bases). Germline V lookup: CDR1 SNHLY, CDR2 FYNNEI. CDR3 length: 14 amino acids. The V end was cut by 4 bases, the J end by 1 base, with 8 bases between. The CDR3 DNA is TGTGCCAGCAGTGGGCAGGGTTCTGGAAACACCATATATTTT. Its protein product is CASSGQGSGNTIYF.

This chain joins TRBV3-1 (or the pseudogene TRBV3-2) and TRBJ2-1, with 9 bases matching TRBD2. Trimming took 4 bases from V and 6 from J; bases not matched to a gene: 19. The CDR3 runs 19 residues. Germline V CDR1 and CDR2: LGHDT, YNNKEL (reference sequence). The chain's CDR3 is CASSLPLAGGLKSGNEQFF. CDR3 nucleotide sequence: TGTGCCAGCAGCCTCCCTTTGGCGGGGGGGCTAAAATCGGGCAATGAGCAGTTCTTC.

V usage is TRBV7-9 and J usage is TRBJ2-1, with 11 bases lining up with TRBD1. Germline CDR1 and CDR2: SEHNR and FQNEAQ (reference sequence). Trimming removed 6 bases from V and 6 bases from J; junction bases left unmatched: 7. The CDR3 spans 15 residues. CDR3 amino acids: CASSHPGTGGNEQFF. CDR3 in DNA: TGTGCCAGCAGTCACCCCGGGACAGGGGGCAATGAGCAGTTCTTC.

This sequence joins TRBV15 and TRBJ2-3; perhaps TRBD2 as D (5 bases). Germline CDR1 is LNHNV and CDR2 is YYDKDF (reference sequence). Trimming stripped 0 bases from V and 0 bases from J, with 10 bases between. This CDR3 has 16 amino acids. CDR3 sequence: CATSREGLLSTDTQYF. In DNA form, the CDR3 reads TGTGCCACCAGCAGAGAAGGACTCCTTAGCACAGATACGCAGTATTTT.

The chain has TRBV5-1 and TRBJ2-7, with D maybe TRBD2 (6 bases). Germline V CDR1 and CDR2: SGHRS, YFSETQ. There are 15 residues in the CDR3. The V and J ends lost 3 bases and 2 bases respectively, with 15 bases between them. DNA of the CDR3: TGCGCCAGCAGCTCGTCCCACGCGGGGACCTACGAGCAGTACTTC. It translates to CASSSSHAGTYEQYF.

V is TRBV5-4 and J is TRBJ2-1; no reliable D call. This CDR3 contains 12 residues. Germline lookup yields CDR1 SGHNT and CDR2 YYREEE (reference sequence). V gave up 4 bases and J gave up 6 bases, with 8 bases separating them. CDR3 residues: CASSEAFNEQFF. The CDR3 coding sequence is TGTGCCAGCAGCGAGGCATTCAATGAGCAGTTCTTC.

The sample holds many counts of this clone. This rearrangement joins TRBV10-3 to TRBJ2-4; TRBD2 might be the D (5 bases). This CDR3 has 14 residues. Germline V CDR1 and CDR2: ENHRY, SYGVKD. The V and J ends lost 0 bases and 8 bases respectively, with 11 bases between them. The CDR3 here is CAISESGVEDIQYF. DNA for the CDR3: TGTGCCATCAGTGAGTCCGGGGTGGAGGACATTCAGTACTTC.

This clone appeared a few times. The J gene is TRBJ2-3, the V gene TRBV18, with 7 bases that match TRBD2. The V segment lost 2 bases and the J segment 1 base; nucleotides outside the gene matches: 6. The CDR3 consists of 16 residues. The germline gives CDR1 KGHSH, CDR2 LQKENI. The CDR3 DNA reads as TGTGCCAGCTCACCAAGAGGCGGGAGTGGCACAGATACGCAGTATTTT. This sequence encodes CASSPRGGSGTDTQYF.

This clone was detected once. The CDR3 sequence: CASMRRENTEAFF. The CDR3, as DNA: TGTGCCAGCATGAGGAGGGAGAACACTGAAGCTTTCTTT. The chain has TRBV12-3 or TRBV12-4 and TRBJ1-1; D is unclear. V lost 7 bases, J lost 1 base, and 10 bases lay in between. The CDR3 consists of 13 residues.